The 9 T cell receptor beta chains listed next were all sequenced from one sample in a study of shared clonotypes between healthy human individuals. Sequencing used immunoSEQ multiplex PCR; TCRdb keeps in-frame clones, though not all of them. Counted here are under 2,500,000 clones, roughly 95% occurring once; the ten biggest clones make up 0.13%. Sequencing was done on a sample of naive CD4+ T cells sorted from blood. Sample subset: CD45RA+ positively selected. The receptors shown here come from a man younger than 30 in good health.

V is TRBV6-5 and J is TRBJ2-7; D is unresolved. Trimming shortened V by 3 bases and J by 6 bases, and 15 bases separated the two germline ends. Germline lookup yields CDR1 MNHEY and CDR2 SVGAGI. The CDR3 is 14 residues long. The CDR3 nucleotides read TGTGCCAGCAGTTATCCGGGCTCTTCAACCGAGCAGTACTTC. Translation: CASSYPGSSTEQYF.

This chain joins TRBV10-1 and TRBJ2-7; D is perhaps TRBD2 (6 bases). The CDR3 loop spans 14 amino acids. V dropped 5 bases and J dropped 4 bases, with 15 bases sitting between them. Germline V gene data show CDR1 as WNHNN and CDR2 as SYGVQD (reference sequence). The CDR3 spells CASSPSGTVYEQYF. The CDR3 region has the DNA TGCGCCAGCAGTCCCTCCGGGACTGTATACGAGCAGTACTTC.

This clone was picked up one time. J is TRBJ1-1 and V is TRBV5-4; TRBD1 might be the D (5 bases). The CDR3 length is 15 residues. V lost 0 bases and J 2 bases, leaving 11 bases between the germline ends. CDR1 SGHNT and CDR2 YYREEE come from the germline V gene (reference sequence). The CDR3 DNA reads as TGTGCCAGCAGCTTGGAATGGGGGGGTAACACTGAAGCTTTCTTT. It encodes CASSLEWGGNTEAFF.

Points on this clone: Additional DNA sequences in this sample encode the identical CDR3. The chain carries TRBV5-1 and TRBJ2-5, with 8 positions matching TRBD2. With 4 bases clipped from V and 5 bases from J, the junction kept 1 base outside the gene matches. CDR3 length equals 12 residues. Looked up from germline, CDR1 is SGHRS and CDR2 is YFSETQ. The CDR3 sequence: CASSGGGETQYF. Written as DNA, the CDR3 is TGCGCCAGCAGCGGCGGGGGGGAGACCCAGTACTTC. Filled out from reference TRBV5-1 and TRBJ2-5, the complete variable domain reads KAGVTQTPRYLIKTRGQQVTLSCSPISGHRSVSWYQQTPGQGLQFLFEYFSETQRNKGNFPGRFSGRQFSNSRSEMNVSTLELGDSALYLCASSGGGETQYFGPGTRLLVL.

This clone came up once. The chain uses TRBV19 and TRBJ1-5; possible D gene TRBD1, 5 bases. There are 15 residues in the CDR3. V was shortened by 4 bases and J by 4 bases, with 14 bases between the two germline ends. The germline V gene encodes CDR1 LNHDA and CDR2 SQIVND (reference sequence). In DNA form, the CDR3 reads TGTGCCAGTAGTAGGGAAGCAGGGAGAAATCAGCCCCAGCATTTT. Translating gives CASSREAGRNQPQHF.

V gene TRBV11-3 combines with J gene TRBJ2-3; a possible D gene is TRBD2 (6 bases). The V end lost 5 bases, the J end lost 0 bases, and 15 bases lay between the germline ends. The CDR3 consists of 16 residues. Germline CDR1 SGHNT, CDR2 YENEEA. The CDR3, as DNA: TGTGCCAGCAGCCAATCCCGGGGACTCAGCACAGATACGCAGTATTTT. It is translated as CASSQSRGLSTDTQYF. The whole variable domain, filled in from reference TRBV11-3 and TRBJ2-3, reads EAGVVQSPRYKIIEKKQPVAFWCNPISGHNTLYWYLQNLGQGPELLIRYENEEAVDDSQLPKDRFSAERLKGVDSTLKIQPAELGDSAVYLCASSQSRGLSTDTQYFGPGTRLTVL.

The chain recombines TRBV28 with TRBJ2-7; 8 bases are shared with TRBD1. The CDR3 length is 13 residues. Germline V gene sequence: CDR1 MDHEN, CDR2 SYDVKM. V gave up 5 bases and J gave up 7 bases; unmatched junction bases: 7. The CDR3 protein is CASSPQGAGEQYF. As DNA, the CDR3 is TGTGCCAGCAGTCCTCAGGGGGCGGGAGAGCAGTACTTC.

This rearrangement joins TRBV5-4 to TRBJ2-5; TRBD1 agrees at 8 bases. V was pared by 4 bases and J by 5 bases, with 7 bases of the junction left unmatched. The CDR3 consists of 14 residues. Germline lookup yields CDR1 SGHNT and CDR2 YYREEE (reference sequence). DNA for the CDR3: TGTGCCAGCAGCCCCGCGGACAGGGAGGAGACCCAGTACTTC. Its protein product is CASSPADREETQYF.

V usage is TRBV4-2 and J usage is TRBJ2-1; 11 bases line up with TRBD1. From germline, CDR1 is LGHNA and CDR2 YNFKEQ. CDR3 size: 16 residues. V was clipped by 1 base and J by 5 bases; unmatched bases: 4. The CDR3 spells CASSQVGQGANNEQFF. CDR3 nucleotide sequence: TGTGCCAGCAGCCAAGTAGGACAGGGGGCCAACAATGAGCAGTTCTTC.